This TCR beta chain derives from a study of blood T cell repertoires in COVID-19. The method was immunoSEQ multiplex PCR; TCRdb's version includes in-frame clones alone and lacks a portion of them. Of fewer than 500,000 clones in the sample, roughly 80% were seen once. The V segment lost 2 bases and the J segment 0 bases; nucleotides outside the gene matches: 6. The CDR3 length is 16 residues. Per germline, CDR1 MNHNY and CDR2 SVGAGI (reference sequence). The TCR was taken from a human donor with acute or convalescent COVID-19. The donor label of this sample is uncertain. The specimen was peripheral blood. The chain uses TRBV6-6 and TRBJ1-1, with 7 bases lining up with TRBD1. The CDR3 nucleotides read TGTGCCAGCAGTTACCCCACAGGGGCCGTGAACACTGAAGCTTTCTTT. This sequence encodes CASSYPTGAVNTEAFF.